Below, 10 T cell receptor beta chains from the same sample are listed, as sequenced in a study of cytomegalovirus exposure and HLA in healthy donors (dated by TCRdb to between 2016 and 2019). Library construction relied on the immunoSEQ multiplex PCR assay. For the multiplex PCR, a mixture combining 60 forward primers for TCR Vbeta segments and 13 reverse primers for TCR Jbeta segments was used. Held by TCRdb, this immuneACCESS table contains in-frame sequences only and omits some clones. Under half of the omission traces to an unresolved V gene where checked; the cause of the rest is unknown. Counted in this sample were over 65,000 clones; 65% to 70% of them appeared once. 6.9% of the sample is held by the ten biggest clonotypes. The sample taken for sequencing was PBMCs. These receptors came from a woman aged 45-65 years in good health and CMV-seropositive.

The rearrangement uses TRBV9 and TRBJ2-4; 7 bases match TRBD2. The CDR3 contains 17 residues. In germline, CDR1 is SGDLS, CDR2 YYNGEE. The J segment lost 3 bases and the V segment lost 0 bases, leaving 9 bases of the junction unmatched. The CDR3 reads CASSVESGGIGKNIQYF. The CDR3 DNA follows: TGTGCCAGCAGCGTAGAGTCGGGAGGTATAGGCAAAAACATTCAGTACTTC.

This clone was seen more than once but under ten times. This sequence joins TRBV23-1 and TRBJ1-1; perhaps TRBD1 as D (5 bases). TRBV23-1 is labeled an ORF, and its function is uncertain. The CDR3 contains 17 residues. Trimming cost V 1 base and J 1 base, with 16 bases left between them. CDR3 in amino acids: CASSQCPGGRENTEAFF. The CDR3 DNA is TGCGCCAGCAGTCAATGTCCCGGGGGTAGAGAGAACACTGAAGCTTTCTTT.

The CDR3 protein is CASSSPVRSGANVLTF. The CDR3 bases are TGTGCCAGCAGTTCCCCCGTTCGGTCTGGGGCCAACGTCCTGACTTTC. The chain joins TRBV28 to TRBJ2-6; unclear D gene. V lost 4 bases, J lost 1 base, and 11 bases lay in between. Germline V CDR1 and CDR2: MDHEN, SYDVKM. CDR3 length: 16 residues.

This sequence joins TRBV7-3 and TRBJ2-1; D is undetermined. V was cut by 5 bases and J by 5 bases, with 19 bases left in between. CDR1 is SGHTA, CDR2 FQGTGA, per germline. There are 16 residues in the CDR3. The CDR3 spells CASSPEPHSPNNEQFF. Written as DNA, the CDR3 is TGTGCCAGCAGCCCAGAACCCCACAGCCCAAACAATGAGCAGTTCTTC.

V and J are TRBV19 and TRBJ1-5; 9 bases line up with TRBD1. CDR1 and CDR2 (germline): LNHDA, SQIVND (reference sequence). V lost 5 bases and J lost 6; bases outside the gene matches: 11. The CDR3 length is 16 residues. CDR3 nucleotides: TGTGCCAGTAGTCCCCGGGACAGGGAATGGGGTCAGCCCCAGCATTTT. Translation gives CASSPRDREWGQPQHF.

This clone was recorded once. V is TRBV28 and J is TRBJ1-3; 9 bases fit TRBD1. The CDR3 loop spans 15 amino acids. In germline, CDR1 is MDHEN, CDR2 SYDVKM. J lost 4 bases, V lost 5 bases, and 6 bases had no gene match. The CDR3 protein is CASSRTGAFGNTIYF. Written as DNA, the CDR3 is TGTGCCAGCAGTAGGACAGGGGCTTTCGGAAACACCATATATTTT.

This clone was seen a handful of times. The chain recombines TRBV19 with TRBJ2-3; 9 nucleotides align to TRBD2. CDR1 is LNHDA and CDR2 is SQIVND in the germline V gene (reference sequence). The V segment lost 10 bases and the J segment 1 base; nucleotides outside the gene matches: 6. The CDR3 loop spans 14 amino acids. DNA of the CDR3: TGTGCCACCGCGGGGGGGACTGGCACAGATACGCAGTATTTT. Protein sequence: CATAGGTGTDTQYF.

V is TRBV20-1 and J is TRBJ1-1; D is possibly TRBD1 (5 bases). Trimming took off 0 bases at V and 11 bases at J, with 10 bases between the two ends. The CDR3 length is 11 residues. CDR1 and CDR2 (germline): DFQATT, SNEGSKA (reference sequence). DNA of the CDR3: TGCAGTGCTAGAGACAGGGTGGAGGCTTTCTTT. It is translated as CSARDRVEAFF.

This chain links TRBV19 with TRBJ1-1, with D maybe TRBD1 (5 bases). V dropped 7 bases and J dropped 3 bases, with 15 bases sitting between them. Germline values: CDR1 LNHDA, CDR2 SQIVND (reference sequence). The CDR3 is 14 residues long. The CDR3 here is CASTLGRGDTEAFF. The DNA for the CDR3 is TGTGCCAGTACCTTAGGGCGGGGGGACACTGAAGCTTTCTTT.

This chain links TRBV19 with TRBJ1-5, with D possibly matching TRBD1 (6 bases). V was shortened by 5 bases and J by 0 bases, with 11 bases between the two germline ends. This CDR3 comprises 15 residues. CDR1 LNHDA and CDR2 SQIVND come from the germline V gene (reference sequence). CDR3 sequence reads: CASSPGTYSNQPQHF. The CDR3 DNA reads TGTGCCAGTAGTCCGGGGACATATAGCAATCAGCCCCAGCATTTT.